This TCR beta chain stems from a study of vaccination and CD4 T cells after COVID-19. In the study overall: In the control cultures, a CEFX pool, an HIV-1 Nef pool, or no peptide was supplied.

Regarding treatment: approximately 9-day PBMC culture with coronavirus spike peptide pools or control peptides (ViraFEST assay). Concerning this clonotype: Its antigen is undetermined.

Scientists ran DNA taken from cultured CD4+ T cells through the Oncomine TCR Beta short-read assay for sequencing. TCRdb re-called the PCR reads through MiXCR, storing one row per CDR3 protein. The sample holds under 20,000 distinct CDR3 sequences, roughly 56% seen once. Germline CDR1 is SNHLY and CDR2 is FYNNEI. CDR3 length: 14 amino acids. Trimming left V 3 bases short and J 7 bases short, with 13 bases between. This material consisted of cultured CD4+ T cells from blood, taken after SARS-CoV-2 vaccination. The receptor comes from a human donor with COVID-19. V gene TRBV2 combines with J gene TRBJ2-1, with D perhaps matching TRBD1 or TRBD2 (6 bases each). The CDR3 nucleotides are TGTGCCAGCAGTGACGGGGGCCCTCGGAATGAGCAGTTCTTC. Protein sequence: CASSDGGPRNEQFF.